Presented here are 8 T cell receptor beta chains from one specimen sequenced in a study of blood T cells in healthy people across ages. Through a sample-barcoded 5' primer and a J-beta primer mix, a second PCR was run for roughly 7 to 12 cycles. MiXCR was run by TCRdb on the 5' RACE reads, yielding one entry per CDR3 protein. The table includes approximately 1.5 million distinct CDR3 sequences, about 42% detected once. The material sequenced was blood. The receptors derive from a woman between 18 and 30 years old in good health.

This chain joins TRBV7-9 and TRBJ2-4; 7 bases are a match to TRBD2. V shed 5 bases and J 8 bases; nucleotides not matched to a gene: 9. The CDR3 consists of 14 residues. Germline CDR1 and CDR2: SEHNR and FQNEAQ (reference sequence). CDR3 bases: TGTGCCAGCAGCCCAAGACTAGCTCCGGACATTCAGTACTTC. Protein sequence: CASSPRLAPDIQYF.

J is TRBJ2-5 and V is TRBV15; 9 positions match TRBD2. Germline CDR1 and CDR2: LNHNV and YYDKDF (reference sequence). V was clipped by 4 bases and J by 11 bases; unmatched bases: 23. The CDR3 runs to 18 residues. CDR3: CATSIKLDGGRAANEQYF. The CDR3 DNA reads TGTGCCACCAGCATAAAATTAGATGGCGGGAGGGCCGCGAATGAGCAGTACTTC.

Ten or more counts support this clonotype. This sequence joins TRBV4-1 and TRBJ2-7, with D perhaps given as TRBD1 or TRBD2 (6 bases each). The CDR3 length is 15 residues. V lost 4 bases to trimming and J lost 5 bases, with 18 bases between them. Germline CDR1 reads MGHRA; CDR2 reads YSYEKL. The CDR3 is CASSLIGGRGNEQYF. In DNA, the CDR3 is TGCGCCAGCAGCCTAATAGGGGGGAGAGGGAACGAGCAGTACTTC.

The gene calls are TRBV7-2 and TRBJ2-3; D remains ambiguous. The germline V and J ends were trimmed by 4 bases and 6 bases, with 14 bases remaining between them. The CDR3 totals 14 residues. Germline loops: CDR1 SGHTA, CDR2 FQGNSA. The CDR3 is CASSSRTFSDTQYF. DNA for the CDR3: TGTGCCAGCAGCTCTAGGACGTTCTCTGATACGCAGTATTTT.

V and J are TRBV20-1 and TRBJ1-4, with 11 bases that match TRBD1. The CDR3 runs 14 residues. The junction had 6 bases not matched to a gene; V was cut back by 6 bases and J by 6 bases. Per germline, CDR1 DFQATT and CDR2 SNEGSKA (reference sequence). In DNA, the CDR3 is TGCAGTGCGTGGACAGGGGGCCAGGATGAAAAACTGTTTTTT. Translating gives CSAWTGGQDEKLFF.

This clonotype showed up many times. The chain recombines TRBV7-2 with TRBJ2-7, with 9 bases fitting TRBD2. The CDR3 sequence is 14 residues long. CDR1 is SGHTA, CDR2 FQGNSA, per germline. With V trimmed by 5 bases and J by 4 bases, 6 bases remained unmatched. The CDR3 DNA reads TGTGCCAGCAGCCCGATTAGCGGGGGTTACGAGCAGTACTTC. As protein: CASSPISGGYEQYF. The complete variable domain, with remaining parts taken from reference TRBV7-2 and TRBJ2-7, reads GAGVSQSPSNKVTEKGKDVELRCDPISGHTALYWYRQSLGQGLEFLIYFQGNSAPDKSGLPSDRFSAERTGGSVSTLTIQRTQQEDSAVYLCASSPISGGYEQYFGPGTRLTVT.

The CDR3 sequence is CASSHWDSRNTEAFF. The CDR3 bases are TGTGCCAGCAGCCACTGGGACAGTCGAAACACTGAAGCTTTCTTT. The chain couples TRBV3-1 to TRBJ1-1, with 7 nucleotides matching TRBD1. The CDR3 contains 15 residues. The V gene end was trimmed by 3 bases and the J gene end by 2 bases; junction bases not matched to a gene: 6. Germline assignment: CDR1 LGHDT and CDR2 YNNKEL (reference sequence). The full variable domain, completed using reference TRBV3-1 and TRBJ1-1, is DTAVSQTPKYLVTQMGNDKSIKCEQNLGHDTMYWYKQDSKKFLKIMFSYNNKELIINETVPNRFSPKSPDKAHLNLHINSLELGDSAVYFCASSHWDSRNTEAFFGQGTRLTVV.

This clonotype appeared a few times. The chain uses TRBV7-6 and TRBJ2-1; 15 nucleotides agree with TRBD2. The ends lost 6 bases at V and 8 bases at J; junction bases unmatched: 5. CDR1 and CDR2 from the germline V gene are SGHVS and FNYEAQ. The CDR3 is 15 amino acids. The chain's CDR3 is CASSWTSGGAYEQFF. CDR3 in DNA: TGTGCCAGCAGTTGGACTAGCGGGGGGGCTTATGAGCAGTTCTTC.